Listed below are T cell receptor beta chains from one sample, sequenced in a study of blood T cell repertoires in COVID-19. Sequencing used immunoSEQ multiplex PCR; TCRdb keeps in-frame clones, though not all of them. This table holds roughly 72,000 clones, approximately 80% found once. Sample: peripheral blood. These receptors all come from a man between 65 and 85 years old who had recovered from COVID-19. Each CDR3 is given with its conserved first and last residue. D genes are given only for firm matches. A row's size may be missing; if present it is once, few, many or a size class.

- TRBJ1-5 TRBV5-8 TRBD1 TGTGCCAGCAGCCCGGGACAGGGGGGAGGCAATCAGCCCCAGCATTTT CASSPGQGGGNQPQHF
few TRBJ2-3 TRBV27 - TGTGCCAGCAGCTCCTTTCCGACAGATACGCAGTATTTT CASSSFPTDTQYF
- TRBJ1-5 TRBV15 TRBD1 TGTGCCACCAGCAGAGAGACAGGGATGCGAAATCAGCCCCAGCATTTT CATSRETGMRNQPQHF
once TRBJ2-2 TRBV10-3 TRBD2 TGTGCCATCAGTGATCGGGGGAGGGATTCCGGGGAGCTGTTTTTT CAISDRGRDSGELFF
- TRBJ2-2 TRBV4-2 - TGTGCCAGCAGCCAAGGACTAGATGGCACCGGGGAGCTGTTTTTT CASSQGLDGTGELFF
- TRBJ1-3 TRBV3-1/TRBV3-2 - TGTGCCAGCAGGGCGGGAAGCTCTGGAAACACCATATATTTT CASRAGSSGNTIYF
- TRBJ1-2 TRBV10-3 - TGTGCCATCAGTGATACGGTGACAGATCTAAACTATGGCTACACCTTC CAISDTVTDLNYGYTF
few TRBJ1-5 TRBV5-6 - TGTGCCAGCAGCTTGGGTGGGGGGAGCAATCAGCCCCAGCATTTT CASSLGGGSNQPQHF
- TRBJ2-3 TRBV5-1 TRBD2 TGCGCCAGCAGCTACGGACTAGCGGGAGAACTGGATACGCAGTATTTT CASSYGLAGELDTQYF
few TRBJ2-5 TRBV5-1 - TGCGCCAGCAGCGACGGAGAGTTTAGGGAGACCCAGTACTTC CASSDGEFRETQYF
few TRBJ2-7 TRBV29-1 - TGCAGCGTTGGGCCCAGAGGGGAGCAGTACTTC CSVGPRGEQYF
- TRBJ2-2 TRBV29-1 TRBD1 TGCAGCGCCGCCTCGGGACAGGGGGCTTACACCGGGGAGCTGTTTTTT CSAASGQGAYTGELFF
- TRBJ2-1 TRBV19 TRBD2 TGTGCCAGTACCAGCAGGGCGGTAGCGGGAGATGAGCAGTTCTTC CASTSRAVAGDEQFF
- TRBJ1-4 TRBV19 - TGTGCCAGTAGTATAGATGGGGCCACTAATGAAAAACTGTTTTTT CASSIDGATNEKLFF
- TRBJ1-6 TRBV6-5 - TGTGCCAGCACCCGAGACAGGACCCTCGGCCCCCTCCACTTT CASTRDRTLGPLHF
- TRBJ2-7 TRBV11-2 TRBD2 TGTGCCAGCAGCTTAGCGGGGGGGCGGTACGAGCAGTACTTC CASSLAGGRYEQYF
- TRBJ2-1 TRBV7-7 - TGTGCCAGCAGCTTGGGCCCTCATAATGAGCAGTTCTTC CASSLGPHNEQFF
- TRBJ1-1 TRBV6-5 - TGTGCCAGCCGATACAGCGGGAACACTGAAGCTTTCTTT CASRYSGNTEAFF
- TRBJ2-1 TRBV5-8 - TGTGCCAGCAGCTTGGCAACAGGCTGGAGCGAGTTCTTC CASSLATGWSEFF
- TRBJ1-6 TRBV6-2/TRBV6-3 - TGTGCCAGCAGTTATCGACTGTTGAATTCACCCCTCCACTTT CASSYRLLNSPLHF
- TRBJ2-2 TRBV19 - TGTGCCAGTAGTATAGATCAAGGGGGCACCGGGGAGCTGTTTTTT CASSIDQGGTGELFF
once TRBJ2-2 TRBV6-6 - TGTGCCAGCAGTTATGCCGGCAGGGTGAACACCGGGGAGCTGTTTTTT CASSYAGRVNTGELFF
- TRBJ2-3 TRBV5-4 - TGTGCCAGCAGCTTGGACGGGTTGGTTACAGATACGCAGTATTTT CASSLDGLVTDTQYF
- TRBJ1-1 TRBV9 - TGTGCCAGCAGCCACCAGATGAACACTGAAGCTTTCTTT CASSHQMNTEAFF
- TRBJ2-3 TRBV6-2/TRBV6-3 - TGTGCCAGCAGTATAACCGGGACAAGCACAGATACGCAGTATTTT CASSITGTSTDTQYF
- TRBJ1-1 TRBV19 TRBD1 TGTGCCAGTGGTCGACAGGGATTCCTTGAAGCTTTCTTT CASGRQGFLEAFF
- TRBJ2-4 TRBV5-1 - TGCGCCAGCAGCTTGGCCGGTTTTTCGGTCCGACAGGACCCAGTAGCCAAAAACATTCAGTACTTC CASSLAGFSVRQDPVAKNIQYF
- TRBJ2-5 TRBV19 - TGTGCCACCAGTGTAGGGGCGCAAGAGACCCAGTACTTC CATSVGAQETQYF
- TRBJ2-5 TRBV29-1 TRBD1 TGCAGCGTTGAAGCCCTCGGGACAGGGGAGGAGACCCAGTACTTC CSVEALGTGEETQYF
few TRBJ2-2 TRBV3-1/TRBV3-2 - TGTGCCAGCAGCCCCCTAGCACTAGGTGGCACCGGGGAGCTGTTTTTT CASSPLALGGTGELFF
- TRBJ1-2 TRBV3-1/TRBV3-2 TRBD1 TGTGCCAGCAGCCAAAACGCCGGGACAGGGGCCGCGTGGGGCACGGCCACTAACTATGGCTACACCTTC CASSQNAGTGAAWGTATNYGYTF
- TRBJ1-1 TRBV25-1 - TGTGCCAGCACCCGGAACACTGAAGCTTTCTTT CASTRNTEAFF
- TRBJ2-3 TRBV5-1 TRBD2 TGCGCCAGCAGCTTAGCGGGAAGTAGAGATACGCAGTATTTT CASSLAGSRDTQYF
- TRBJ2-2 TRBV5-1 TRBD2 TGCGCCAGCAGCTTTGGGACCTTGGGACTAGGGAACACCGGGGAGCTGTTTTTT CASSFGTLGLGNTGELFF
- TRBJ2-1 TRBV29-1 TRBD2 TGCAGCGCCAAACTAGCGGGAGAGGGCAATGAGCAGTTCTTC CSAKLAGEGNEQFF
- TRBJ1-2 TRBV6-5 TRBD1 TGTGCCAGCAGTACAGGGGTCGGTGGCTACACCTTC CASSTGVGGYTF
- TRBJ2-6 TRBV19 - TGTGCCAGTAGTACACAGGGAGCGGGGGCCAACGTCCTGACTTTC CASSTQGAGANVLTF
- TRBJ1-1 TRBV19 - TGTGCCAGTAGTATGAGGGTAGAGAACACTGAAGCTTTCTTT CASSMRVENTEAFF
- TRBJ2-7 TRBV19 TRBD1 TGTGCCAGTAGGCGACAGGGGGACTCCTACGAGCAGTACTTC CASRRQGDSYEQYF
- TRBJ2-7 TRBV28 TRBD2 TGTGCCAGCAGTTCGGTTACTAGCGGGGAAACCTACGAGCAGTACTTC CASSSVTSGETYEQYF
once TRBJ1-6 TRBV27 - TGTGCCAGCATGTGGCGGGGGGGGGATTCACCCCTCCACTTT CASMWRGGDSPLHF
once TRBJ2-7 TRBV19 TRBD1 TGTGCCAGTAGCGACAGGGTGGACTACGAGCAGTACTTC CASSDRVDYEQYF
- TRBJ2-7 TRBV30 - TGTGCCTGGAGCACGACAGGAAGGTTGTACGAGCAGTACTTC CAWSTTGRLYEQYF
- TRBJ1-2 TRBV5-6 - TGTGCCAGCAGCTTGTCTGGAAAGGGGTCGTTAGGTGGCTACACCTTC CASSLSGKGSLGGYTF
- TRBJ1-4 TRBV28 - TGTGCCAGCAGTTCCCCGGACAGTGCAAATGAAAAACTGTTTTTT CASSSPDSANEKLFF
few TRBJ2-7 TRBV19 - TGTGCCAGTAGTAAGGGGGGGGAATCAGGGTACGAGCAGTACTTC CASSKGGESGYEQYF
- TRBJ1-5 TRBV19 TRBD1 TGTGCCAGTAGCCGCACAGGGGACAGCAATCAGCCCCAGCATTTT CASSRTGDSNQPQHF
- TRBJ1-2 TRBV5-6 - TGTGCCAGCAGCCCCCGCGGGGGGGTCGGGGGCTACACCTTC CASSPRGGVGGYTF
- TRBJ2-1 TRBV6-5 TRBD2 TGTGCCACCCATCCAGCGGGAGGCAGCAATGAGCAGTTCTTC CATHPAGGSNEQFF
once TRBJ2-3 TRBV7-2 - TGTGCCAGCAGCTTAACCCGGGAGCAACGGGATACGCAGTATTTT CASSLTREQRDTQYF
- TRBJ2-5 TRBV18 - TGTGCCAGCTCAACTTTCGGCAGGGCCCAAGAGACCCAGTACTTC CASSTFGRAQETQYF
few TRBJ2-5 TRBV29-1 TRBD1 TGCAGCGAGGGGACAGGGGGCGTGGAGACCCAGTACTTC CSEGTGGVETQYF
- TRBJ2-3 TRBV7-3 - TGTGCCAGCAGCTTAGAGGCAGATACGCAGTATTTT CASSLEADTQYF
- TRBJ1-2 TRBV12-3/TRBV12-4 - TGTGCCAGCAGTAAGACAGGAGACGATGGCTACACCTTC CASSKTGDDGYTF
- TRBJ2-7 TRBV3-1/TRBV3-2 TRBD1 TGTGCCAGCAGCCAAGGACAGGGGAAGGACGAGCAGTACTTC CASSQGQGKDEQYF